The source of this T cell receptor (beta chain) is a study of blood T cell repertoires in COVID-19. Overall study context: COVID-19 samples from acute and convalescent phases originated in the United States, Italy and Spain.

In the original workflow: Estimation of nucleated cell counts was performed using reference gene primer amplification. Method: immunoSEQ multiplex PCR; TCRdb's copy keeps in-frame clones and lacks some. From that table come the V and J calls and clone size; the DNA was used to work out D and trimming. The table includes roughly 120,000 clones, roughly 90% detected once. This clone came up many times. CDR1 SGHNT and CDR2 YYREEE come from the germline V gene (reference sequence). This CDR3 comprises 13 residues. J was trimmed by 4 bases and V by 4 bases; bases with no gene match: 4. The chain uses TRBV5-4 and TRBJ1-2; 7 bases align to TRBD1. The sequence was obtained from a man aged 45-65 years with active COVID-19. The sequenced material came from peripheral blood. The CDR3 DNA follows: TGTGCCAGCAGCGCCGGGACAGCCTATGGCTACACCTTC. Protein sequence: CASSAGTAYGYTF.